Here is one TCR beta chain with its context. Its antigen is currently unknown. A junction boundary mismatches the germline segment, possibly from a read error. This sample is part of a study of CD8+CD57+ T cells in acquired aplastic anemia. Study overall: Sorting CD4+ and CD8+ cells gave DNA averaging about 2.9 ug.

This CDR3 is built from 13 residues. Germline V CDR1 and CDR2: SGHRS, YFSETQ. Findings of the study overall: Researchers report that some 31 CD8+ CDR3 sequences appeared in both patients and controls. The CD8+ Simpson's diversity of patients and controls was not significantly different.

Genomic DNA provided the template from which TCR beta VDJ and CDR3 profiles were obtained. TCRdb itself ran the reads through MiXCR, one entry per CDR3 protein. This table holds roughly 200,000 distinct CDR3 sequences, roughly 57% found once. The sample taken for sequencing was sorted CD4+, CD8+, or CD8+CD57+ T cells (not recorded which) from PBMCs. The chain recombines TRBV5-1 with TRBJ2-7; either TRBD1 or TRBD2 may supply D (5 bases each). The source of this sequence is a human donor in good health. CDR3 sequence reads: CASSGTAGYEQYF. The CDR3 DNA reads TGCGCCAGCAGCGGGACGGCCGGCTACGAGCAGTATTTC.